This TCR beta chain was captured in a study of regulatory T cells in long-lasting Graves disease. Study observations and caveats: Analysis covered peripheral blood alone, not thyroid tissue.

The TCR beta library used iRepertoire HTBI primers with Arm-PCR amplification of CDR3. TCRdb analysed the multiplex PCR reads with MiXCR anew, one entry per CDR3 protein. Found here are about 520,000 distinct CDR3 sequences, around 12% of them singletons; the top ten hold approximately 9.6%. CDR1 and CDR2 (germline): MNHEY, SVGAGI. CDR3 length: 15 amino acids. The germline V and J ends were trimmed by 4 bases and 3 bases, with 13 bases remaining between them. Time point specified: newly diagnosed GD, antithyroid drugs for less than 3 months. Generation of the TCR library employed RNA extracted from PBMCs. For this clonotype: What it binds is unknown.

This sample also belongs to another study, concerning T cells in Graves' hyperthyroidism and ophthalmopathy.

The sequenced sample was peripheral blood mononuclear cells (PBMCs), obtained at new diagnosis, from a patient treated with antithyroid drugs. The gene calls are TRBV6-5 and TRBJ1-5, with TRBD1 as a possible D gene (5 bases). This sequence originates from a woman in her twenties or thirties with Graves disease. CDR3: CASSSPRDINQPQHF. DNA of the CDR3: TGTGCCAGCAGTTCACCCAGGGATATCAATCAGCCCCAGCATTTT.